This record looks at one T cell receptor (beta chain) sequence and its context. Its antigen is still unknown. Base qualities are not provided; no much larger clone lies one nucleotide away. The entire isolated RNA was reverse transcribed using the High Capacity cDNA Reverse Transcription Kit, and thus expressed TCRB transcripts were sequenced. Deep immunoSEQ sequencing was applied to naive, central memory and regulatory T cell samples, giving an average of around 3.4 million total reads per sample. Sorted cells were lysed in RLT buffer, and RNA was extracted using DNase-treated RNeasy Micro or Mini kits according to cell number. Each cell subset was processed on its own to prevent cross-contamination, while patient and healthy donor samples were processed together. TCRB sequences were amplified from cDNA with the immunoSEQ multiplex PCR, producing 87-bp fragments spanning the CDR3 region. The amplicons were sequenced using the Illumina HiSeq platform. The original pipeline was this. Synthetic template baselines were used to correct PCR bias computationally, reads within Hamming distance 2 were collapsed together, and singletons that could not be merged were discarded. Reads were aligned against IMGT to assign V, D and J genes, CDR3 length and insertions or deletions at six rearrangement sites. Clonotype counts were normalized to sorted cell number within each subset before computing true diversity and Gini coefficients with the tcR R package. The overlap coefficient, calculated on TCRB nucleotide sequences, was used to quantify repertoire sharing. Out-of-frame TCRB sequences from naive cells were analyzed to stand in for the pre-selection repertoire. TCRdb carries this immuneACCESS record with in-frame sequences only. Its versions omit some clonotypes, under half of them owing to an unresolved V gene in the studies checked, with the rest unexplained. The V and J calls and the clone size are those of that table, but D and trimming were determined from the DNA. The table for this sample lists around 400,000 clones; roughly 16% of them were counted only once. The top ten constitute under 0.02% of the sample.

The sample originates from a study of beta chain features in type 1 diabetes listed by TCRdb under 2018. In terms of the full investigation: No differences in mean age, gender distribution, total cell number or subset yield were found between patients and healthy donors. The study compared TCRB repertoires of sorted circulating CD4+ T cell subsets between recently diagnosed type 1 diabetes patients and matched healthy donors. A total of under 140,000,000 sorted cells were examined across all samples, and the number of cells per subset was strongly correlated with RNA yield. Naive and central memory subsets were obtained from all 30 or so donors, but regulatory and stem cell-like memory subsets were isolated from only 8 patients and roughly eight healthy donors. What the research found in general, with its limitations: Type 1 diabetes patients showed a moderate but significant shortening of TCRB CDR3 length in all four CD4+ subsets. Because small numbers of individuals were included in the HLA sub-analyses, any influence of HLA type on TCRB rearrangement was left unresolved. PCR may preferentially amplify shorter templates, but because patient and control samples were amplified and corrected together, any resulting skew would affect both groups equally. Because cDNA was sequenced instead of genomic DNA, highly expressing activated cells could be over-represented, though the groups showed no difference in activation or CD3 levels. Fewer insertions and more nucleotide deletions at VDJ recombination sites were observed in patients with type 1 diabetes, implying thymic rearrangement abnormalities. Naive, central memory and regulatory TCRB repertoires appeared to be more similar among patients than among healthy donors.

The cysteine opens and the phenylalanine closes a CDR3 of 17 amino acids. Left in the record is the CDR3 DNA by itself, 51 bases read in frame from the first base. From the germline V gene, CDR1 is LGHNA and CDR2 is YNFKEQ. V is trimmed back by 4 bases and J by 8 bases, and the junction contains 15 bases that no gene match accounts for. Each donor gave one peripheral blood draw, approximately 120 mL on average, collected into heparinised tubes. A BD FACSAria II was used to sort naive, central memory, regulatory and stem cell-like memory CD4+ T cells with a panel that included CD45RO, CCR7, CD25, CD127, CD95 and CD27. All sorted populations exceeded 95% purity. PBMCs were isolated right away by Lymphoprep density gradient centrifugation and were stained directly, without culture. Samples were stained and sorted in pairs, with one healthy donor and one patient per experiment, so that batch effects were minimized.

Sequences were obtained from naive CD4+ T cells from blood. This specimen's cell subset or site label, per the study, means: true naive CD4+ T cells. The rearrangement combines TRBV4-2 with TRBJ2-1; TRBD2 aligns with 9 central bases. The TCR originated in a woman between 18 and 29 years old in good health. The CDR3 in this case is CASSLGLGAGGRDEQFF. The nucleotide sequence reads TGTGCCAGCAGCCTGGGATTAGGAGCGGGAGGAAGAGATGAGCAGTTCTTC.